The 21 T cell receptor beta chains reported below all come from one sample, sequenced in a study of blood T cell repertoires in COVID-19. Generated by immunoSEQ multiplex PCR, the TCRdb table keeps only in-frame clones and is missing some. The data contain roughly 73,000 clones, about 84% of them seen just once; the ten biggest clones take up under 2%. Sequencing used peripheral blood. These receptors were obtained from a woman aged 55-70 years with acute or convalescent COVID-19.

This rearrangement joins TRBV18 to TRBJ2-1; 7 bases map to TRBD2. Trimming removed 3 bases from V and 2 bases from J; junction bases left unmatched: 1. Germline V gives CDR1 KGHSH, CDR2 LQKENI. CDR3 length equals 14 residues. CDR3 loop: CASSPGGPYNEQFF. The CDR3 DNA is TGTGCCAGCTCACCGGGAGGGCCCTACAATGAGCAGTTCTTC.

The rearrangement links TRBV19 to TRBJ1-2; D is uncertain. There are 13 residues in the CDR3. V was trimmed by 6 bases and J by 8 bases, leaving 16 bases between them. CDR1 and CDR2 from the germline V gene are LNHDA and SQIVND (reference sequence). CDR3 in DNA: TGTGCCAGTAGACGCGACGGGAATCTGGGCTACACCTTC. Translated, it gives CASRRDGNLGYTF.

V and J are TRBV19 and TRBJ1-5; unclear D gene. The germline gives CDR1 LNHDA, CDR2 SQIVND (reference sequence). Trimming took 4 bases from V and 9 from J, leaving 13 bases between them. The CDR3 has 13 amino acids. CDR3 in DNA: TGTGCCAGTAGTAAGGCCCCACGACTGCCCCAGCATTTT. Translating it yields CASSKAPRLPQHF.

The chain couples TRBV13 to TRBJ2-7; TRBD2 matches at 9 bases. V gave up 5 bases and J gave up 2 bases; unmatched junction bases: 10. CDR1 PRHDT and CDR2 FYEKMQ come from the germline V gene (reference sequence). The CDR3 sequence is 16 residues long. CDR3 bases: TGTGCCAGCAGCCAAAGTAGGGGACTAGCCCCCTACGAGCAGTACTTC. Its translation: CASSQSRGLAPYEQYF.

CDR3 amino acids: CASSSEGSPLHF. The CDR3 DNA is TGTGCCAGCAGTTCGGAGGGTTCACCCCTCCACTTT. The chain combines TRBV12-3 or TRBV12-4 with TRBJ1-6; no definite D call. The V end was cut by 4 bases, the J end by 9 bases, with 7 bases between. The CDR3 extends over 12 amino acids.

The chain has TRBV11-1 and TRBJ2-1, with TRBD1 matching over 11 bases. V was pared by 5 bases and J by 3 bases, with 6 bases of the junction left unmatched. CDR3 length: 16 residues. The germline V gene has CDR1 SGHAT and CDR2 FQDESV (reference sequence). CDR3 in amino acids: CASSGPDRGRYNEQFF. In DNA form, the CDR3 reads TGTGCCAGCAGCGGACCGGACAGGGGGCGCTACAATGAGCAGTTCTTC.

V is TRBV4-1 and J is TRBJ1-2, with D hard to call. This CDR3 spans 15 amino acids. The ends were cut back, 1 base at V and 4 bases at J, with 13 bases in the middle. CDR1 is MGHRA and CDR2 is YSYEKL in the germline V gene. The DNA of the CDR3 is TGCGCCAGCAGCCAAGGAGACACAGAACCCTATGGCTACACCTTC. This encodes CASSQGDTEPYGYTF.

The rearrangement joins TRBV19 to TRBJ1-1, with D perhaps matching TRBD1 (6 bases). The V end lost 7 bases, the J end lost 6 bases, and 18 bases lay between the germline ends. Germline V lookup: CDR1 LNHDA, CDR2 SQIVND (reference sequence). CDR3 length: 14 amino acids. The CDR3 DNA reads as TGTGCCAGTACCACCGACAGGTTAAACGCTGAAGCTTTCTTT. Translated, it gives CASTTDRLNAEAFF.

The J gene is TRBJ2-1, the V gene TRBV5-6; the match to TRBD1 covers 7 bases. The CDR3 contains 16 residues. V gave up 2 bases and J gave up 1 base; unmatched junction bases: 6. Germline CDR1 is SGHDT and CDR2 is YYEEEE. The CDR3, as DNA: TGTGCCAGCAGCTTAAAGGGGGCCGGATCCTACAATGAGCAGTTCTTC. The encoded protein is CASSLKGAGSYNEQFF.

The chain links TRBV3-1 (or the pseudogene TRBV3-2) to TRBJ2-2; 11 nucleotides align to TRBD1. The CDR3 length is 15 residues. Germline CDR1 and CDR2: LGHDT and YNNKEL (reference sequence). With 4 bases clipped from V and 7 bases from J, the junction kept 5 bases outside the gene matches. CDR3 region: CASSLGQGAVGELFF. CDR3 DNA: TGTGCCAGCAGCCTCGGACAGGGGGCGGTCGGGGAGCTGTTTTTT.

This sequence joins TRBV19 and TRBJ1-5; 8 bases agree with TRBD1. After removal of 2 bases from V and 3 bases from J, the junction contained 3 bases not matched to a gene. This CDR3 has 15 residues. Germline-derived CDR1 and CDR2 are LNHDA and SQIVND (reference sequence). CDR3 sequence reads: CASSISGQVNQPQHF. The CDR3 DNA reads as TGTGCCAGTAGTATATCGGGACAGGTCAATCAGCCCCAGCATTTT.

The V call is TRBV5-1, the J call TRBJ1-2, with a tentative D call TRBD1 (5 bases). Trimming cost V 0 bases and J 8 bases, with 17 bases left between them. The CDR3 totals 15 residues. Germline V gene sequence: CDR1 SGHRS, CDR2 YFSETQ. The CDR3 DNA sequence: TGCGCCAGCAGCTTGGTCGGGGGTGGGTCACTCGGCTACACCTTC. Its translation: CASSLVGGGSLGYTF.

V and J are TRBV9 and TRBJ2-1, with D maybe TRBD1 (6 bases). Germline loops: CDR1 SGDLS, CDR2 YYNGEE. CDR3 length equals 14 residues. Trimming removed 2 bases at V and 12 bases at J, with 18 bases between. DNA for the CDR3: TGTGCCAGCAGCGTGGGACGGACAGTGTCGGGGCAGTTCTTC. Protein product: CASSVGRTVSGQFF.

This sequence joins TRBV7-9 and TRBJ2-1; TRBD2 matches at 9 bases. The CDR3 spans 15 residues. After removal of 5 bases from V and 0 bases from J, the junction contained 2 bases not matched to a gene. Germline CDR1 and CDR2: SEHNR and FQNEAQ (reference sequence). CDR3 in DNA: TGTGCCAGCAGCCCACTAGCGGGCTCCTACAATGAGCAGTTCTTC. Protein sequence: CASSPLAGSYNEQFF.

The chain uses TRBV24-1 and TRBJ2-1; 11 nucleotides agree with TRBD2. The germline CDR1 and CDR2 sequences are KGHDR and SFDVKD. The CDR3 is 18 amino acids. V dropped 4 bases and J dropped 4; count of bases not matched to a gene: 11. The CDR3 sequence is CATSDRRVLAGVYNEQFF. The CDR3 DNA reads TGTGCCACCAGTGACCGCCGGGTACTAGCGGGGGTTTACAATGAGCAGTTCTTC.

CDR3 region: CATWGQSSGNTIYF. The CDR3, as DNA: TGTGCCACCTGGGGGCAGAGCTCTGGAAACACCATATATTTT. The chain links TRBV19 to TRBJ1-3; perhaps TRBD1 as D (6 bases). Germline values: CDR1 LNHDA, CDR2 SQIVND (reference sequence). V lost 10 bases and J lost 0, with 13 bases in between. The CDR3 spans 14 residues.

V usage is TRBV20-1 and J usage is TRBJ1-5; D perhaps matches TRBD1 (5 bases). V was shortened by 3 bases and J by 4 bases, with 13 bases between the two germline ends. The CDR3 is 14 residues long. Germline CDR1 reads DFQATT; CDR2 reads SNEGSKA (reference sequence). In DNA, the CDR3 is TGCAGTGCTAGTAAGGGGCTAAATAATCAGCCCCAGCATTTT. Translated: CSASKGLNNQPQHF.

The J gene is TRBJ1-4, the V gene TRBV4-2; tentatively, D is TRBD1 (5 bases). V lost 3 bases and J 8 bases, leaving 13 bases between the germline ends. The CDR3 length is 14 residues. The germline V gene has CDR1 LGHNA and CDR2 YNFKEQ. As DNA, the CDR3 is TGTGCCAGCAGCCAGCCACAGGTACGGGAAAAACTGTTTTTT. Amino acids: CASSQPQVREKLFF.

The chain employs TRBV4-1 and TRBJ2-1; TRBD1 is a possible D gene (5 bases). CDR3 length equals 16 residues. Germline CDR1 is MGHRA and CDR2 is YSYEKL. Trimming took 3 bases from V and 6 from J, leaving 18 bases between them. CDR3 loop: CASSHISQGRGNEQFF. The CDR3 nucleotides read TGCGCCAGCAGCCACATCAGCCAGGGAAGAGGCAATGAGCAGTTCTTC.

The chain employs TRBV29-1 and TRBJ1-1; 7 nucleotides line up with TRBD1. V lost 5 bases to trimming and J lost 1 base; unmatched junction nucleotides: 4. CDR3 length: 13 amino acids. The germline V gene has CDR1 SQVTM and CDR2 ANQGSEA. CDR3: CSVSQGKNTEAFF. Written as DNA, the CDR3 is TGCAGCGTTTCACAGGGGAAGAACACTGAAGCTTTCTTT.

The J gene is TRBJ2-2, the V gene TRBV5-1, with D possibly matching TRBD1 (5 bases). The germline gives CDR1 SGHRS, CDR2 YFSETQ. Trimming removed 0 bases at V and 6 bases at J, with 9 bases between. The CDR3 runs to 14 residues. The CDR3 sequence: CASSLGQLPGELFF. The CDR3, as DNA: TGCGCCAGCAGCTTGGGACAGCTCCCCGGGGAGCTGTTTTTT.